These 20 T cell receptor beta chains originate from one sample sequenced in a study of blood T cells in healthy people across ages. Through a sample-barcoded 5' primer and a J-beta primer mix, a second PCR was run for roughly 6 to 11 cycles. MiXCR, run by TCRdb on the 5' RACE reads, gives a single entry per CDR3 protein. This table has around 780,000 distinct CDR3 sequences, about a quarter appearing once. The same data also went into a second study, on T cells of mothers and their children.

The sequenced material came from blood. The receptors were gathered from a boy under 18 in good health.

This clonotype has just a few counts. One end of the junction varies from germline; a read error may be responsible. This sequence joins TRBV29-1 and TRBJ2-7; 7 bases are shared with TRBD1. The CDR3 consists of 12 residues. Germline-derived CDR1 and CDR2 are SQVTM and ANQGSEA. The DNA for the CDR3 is TGCAGCTCCATGACAGGGACCTACGAGCAGCACTTC. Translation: CSSMTGTYEQHF.

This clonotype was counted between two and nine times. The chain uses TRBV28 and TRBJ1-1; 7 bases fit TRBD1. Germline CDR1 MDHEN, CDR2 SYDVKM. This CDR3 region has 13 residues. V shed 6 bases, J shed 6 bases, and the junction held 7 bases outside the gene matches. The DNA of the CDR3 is TGTGCCAGCAGCCTTGCGACAGGGTCTGAAGCTTTCTTT. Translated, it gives CASSLATGSEAFF.

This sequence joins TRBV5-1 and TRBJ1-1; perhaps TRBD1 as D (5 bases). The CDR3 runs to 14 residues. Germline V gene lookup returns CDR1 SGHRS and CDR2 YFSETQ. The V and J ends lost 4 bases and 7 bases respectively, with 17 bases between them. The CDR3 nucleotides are TGCGCCAGCAGCACGACGGGGGGGATGGATGAAGCTTTCTTT. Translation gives CASSTTGGMDEAFF.

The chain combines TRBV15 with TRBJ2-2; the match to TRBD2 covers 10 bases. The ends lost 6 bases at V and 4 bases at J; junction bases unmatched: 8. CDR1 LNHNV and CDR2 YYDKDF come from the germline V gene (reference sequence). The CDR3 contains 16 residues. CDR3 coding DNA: TGTGCCACCAGTTCCAGCGGGGGGGCCTTCACCGGGGAGCTGTTTTTT. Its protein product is CATSSSGGAFTGELFF.

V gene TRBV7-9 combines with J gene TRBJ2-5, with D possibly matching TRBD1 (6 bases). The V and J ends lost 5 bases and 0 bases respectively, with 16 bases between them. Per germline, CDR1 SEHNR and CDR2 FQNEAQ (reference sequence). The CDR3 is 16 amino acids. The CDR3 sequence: CASSTDRTLYQETQYF. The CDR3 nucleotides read TGTGCCAGCAGCACAGACAGGACCTTGTACCAAGAGACCCAGTACTTC.

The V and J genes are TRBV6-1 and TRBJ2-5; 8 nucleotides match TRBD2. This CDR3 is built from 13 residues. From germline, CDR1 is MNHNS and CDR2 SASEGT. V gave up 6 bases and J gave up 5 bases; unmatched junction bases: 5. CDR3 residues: CASSERGSETQYF. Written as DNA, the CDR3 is TGTGCCAGCAGCGAGCGGGGGTCCGAGACCCAGTACTTC.

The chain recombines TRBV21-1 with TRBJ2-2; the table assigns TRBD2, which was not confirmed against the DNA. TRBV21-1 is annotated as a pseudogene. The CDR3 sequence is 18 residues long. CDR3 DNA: TGTGCCAGCAGCCTGGGAAGGACTAGCTCGGGTCGTACCGGGGAGCTGTTTTTT. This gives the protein CASSLGRTSSGRTGELFF.

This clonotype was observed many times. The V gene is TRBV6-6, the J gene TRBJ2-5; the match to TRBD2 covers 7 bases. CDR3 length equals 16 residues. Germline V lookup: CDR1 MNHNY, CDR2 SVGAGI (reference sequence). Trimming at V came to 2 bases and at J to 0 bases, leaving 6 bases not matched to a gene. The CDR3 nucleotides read TGTGCCAGCAGTTACCTGGAGGCGGGGGACCAAGAGACCCAGTACTTC. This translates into CASSYLEAGDQETQYF.

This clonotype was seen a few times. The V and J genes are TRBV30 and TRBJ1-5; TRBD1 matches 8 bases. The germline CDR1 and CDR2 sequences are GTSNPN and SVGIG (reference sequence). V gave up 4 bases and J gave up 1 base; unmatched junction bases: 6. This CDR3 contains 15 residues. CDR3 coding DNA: TGTGCCTGGACCCAAACAGGGGGGAGCAATCAGCCCCAGCATTTT. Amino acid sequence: CAWTQTGGSNQPQHF.

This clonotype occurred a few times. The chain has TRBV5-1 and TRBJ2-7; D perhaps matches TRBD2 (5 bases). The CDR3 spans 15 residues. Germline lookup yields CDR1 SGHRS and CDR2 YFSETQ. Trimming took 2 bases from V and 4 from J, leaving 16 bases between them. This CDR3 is CASSLLPSGVYEQYF. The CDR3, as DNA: TGCGCCAGCAGCTTACTACCGTCCGGGGTGTACGAGCAGTACTTC.

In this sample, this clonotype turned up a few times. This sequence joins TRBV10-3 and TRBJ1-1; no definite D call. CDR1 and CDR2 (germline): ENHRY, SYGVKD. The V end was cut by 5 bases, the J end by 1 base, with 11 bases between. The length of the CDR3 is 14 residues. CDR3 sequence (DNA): TGTGCCATCAGTTCGGCCGAGGGGAACACTGAAGCTTTCTTT. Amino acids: CAISSAEGNTEAFF.

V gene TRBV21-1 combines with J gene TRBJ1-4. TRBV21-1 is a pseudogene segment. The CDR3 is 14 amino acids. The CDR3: CASSAGSRNEKLFF. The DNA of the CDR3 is TGTGCCAGCAGCGCCGGCTCAAGGAATGAAAAACTGTTTTTT.

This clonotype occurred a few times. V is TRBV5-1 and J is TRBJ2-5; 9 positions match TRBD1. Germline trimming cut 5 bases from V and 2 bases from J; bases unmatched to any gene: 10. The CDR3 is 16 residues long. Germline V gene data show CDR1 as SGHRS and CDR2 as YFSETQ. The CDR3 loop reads CASRPETGGLQETQYF. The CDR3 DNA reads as TGCGCCAGCAGGCCCGAGACAGGGGGTCTTCAAGAGACCCAGTACTTC.

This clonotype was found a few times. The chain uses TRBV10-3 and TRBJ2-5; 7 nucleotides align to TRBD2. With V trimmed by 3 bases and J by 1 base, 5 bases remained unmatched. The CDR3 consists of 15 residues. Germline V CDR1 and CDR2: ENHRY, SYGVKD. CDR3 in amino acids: CAISDGTTLQETQYF. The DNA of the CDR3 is TGTGCCATCAGTGATGGGACTACACTCCAAGAGACCCAGTACTTC.

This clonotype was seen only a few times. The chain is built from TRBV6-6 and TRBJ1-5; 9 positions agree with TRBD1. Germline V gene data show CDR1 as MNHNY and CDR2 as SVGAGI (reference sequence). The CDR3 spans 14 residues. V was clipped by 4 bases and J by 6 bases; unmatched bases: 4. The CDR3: CASSSHRGRQPQHF. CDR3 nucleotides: TGTGCCAGCAGTTCCCACAGGGGGCGTCAGCCCCAGCATTTT.

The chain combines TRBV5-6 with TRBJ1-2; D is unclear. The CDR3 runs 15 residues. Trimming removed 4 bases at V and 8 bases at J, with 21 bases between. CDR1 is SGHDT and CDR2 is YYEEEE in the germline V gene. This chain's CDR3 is CASSGWREVELGYTF. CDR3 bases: TGTGCCAGCAGCGGCTGGAGGGAGGTGGAGTTAGGCTACACCTTC.

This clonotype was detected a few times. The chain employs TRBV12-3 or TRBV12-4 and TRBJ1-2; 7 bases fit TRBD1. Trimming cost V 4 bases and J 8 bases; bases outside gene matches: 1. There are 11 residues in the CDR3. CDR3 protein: CASSSRGGYTF. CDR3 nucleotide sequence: TGTGCCAGCAGTTCCAGGGGGGGCTACACCTTC.

CDR3 in DNA: TGCAGTGCTAGACCCCCGGACAGGGAGAACTATGGCTACACCTTC. It specifies CSARPPDRENYGYTF. The chain joins TRBV20-1 to TRBJ1-2; 8 nucleotides match TRBD1. This CDR3 is 15 amino acids long. Per germline, CDR1 DFQATT and CDR2 SNEGSKA (reference sequence). V shed 2 bases and J 2 bases; nucleotides not matched to a gene: 7.

The DNA of the CDR3 is TGCGCCAGCAGCTCGAATATCCCGGGACGTATGGGCACCGGGGAGCTGTTTTTT. Translating it yields CASSSNIPGRMGTGELFF. The chain carries TRBV5-1 and TRBJ2-2; the D gene could be TRBD1 or TRBD2 (5 bases each). Germline V gene sequence: CDR1 SGHRS, CDR2 YFSETQ. With 3 bases removed from V and 4 bases from J, the gap between germline ends came to 22 bases. The length of the CDR3 is 18 residues.

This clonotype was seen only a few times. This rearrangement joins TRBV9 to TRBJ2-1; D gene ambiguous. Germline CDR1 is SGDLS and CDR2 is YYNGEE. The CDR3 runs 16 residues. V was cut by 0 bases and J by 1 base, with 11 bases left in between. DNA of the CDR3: TGTGCCAGCAGCGTAGACGTCCGGAAATCCTACAATGAGCAGTTCTTC. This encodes CASSVDVRKSYNEQFF. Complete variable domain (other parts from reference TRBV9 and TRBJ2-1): DSGVTQTPKHLITATGQRVTLRCSPRSGDLSVYWYQQSLDQGLQFLIQYYNGEERAKGNILERFSAQQFPDLHSELNLSSLELGDSALYFCASSVDVRKSYNEQFFGPGTRLTVL.